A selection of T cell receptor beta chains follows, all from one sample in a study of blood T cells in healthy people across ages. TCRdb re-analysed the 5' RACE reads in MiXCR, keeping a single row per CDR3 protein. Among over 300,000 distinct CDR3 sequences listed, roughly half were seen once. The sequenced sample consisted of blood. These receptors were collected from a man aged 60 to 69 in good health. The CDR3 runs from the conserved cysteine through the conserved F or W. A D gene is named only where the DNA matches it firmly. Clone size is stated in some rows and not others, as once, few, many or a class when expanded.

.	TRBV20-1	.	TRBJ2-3	CSARDSKGTDTQYF	TGCAGTGCTAGAGACTCAAAAGGGACAGATACGCAGTATTTT
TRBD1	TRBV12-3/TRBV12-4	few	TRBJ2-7	CASSFGDRGGEQYF	TGTGCCAGCAGTTTCGGGGACAGGGGGGGCGAGCAGTACTTC
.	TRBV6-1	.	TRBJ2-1	CAVPGPIYNEQFF	TGTGCCGTGCCGGGGCCTATCTACAATGAGCAGTTCTTC
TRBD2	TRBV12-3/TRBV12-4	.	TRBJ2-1	CASSLVSGRGGYNEQFF	TGTGCCAGCAGTTTAGTATCGGGGCGCGGGGGCTACAATGAGCAGTTCTTC
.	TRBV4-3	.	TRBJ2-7	CASSQGVGDTTYEQYF	TGCGCCAGCAGCCAAGGCGTTGGGGACACTACCTACGAGCAGTACTTC
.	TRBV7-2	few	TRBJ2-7	CASSTTRISYNEQYF	TGTGCCAGCAGCACCACTAGAATCTCCTACAATGAGCAGTACTTC
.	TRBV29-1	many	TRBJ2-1	CSVDPPREQFF	TGCAGCGTTGACCCCCCGAGGGAGCAGTTCTTC
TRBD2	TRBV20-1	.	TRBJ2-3	CSARDTSGRGDTQYF	TGCAGTGCTAGAGACACTAGCGGGAGGGGAGACACGCAGTATTTT
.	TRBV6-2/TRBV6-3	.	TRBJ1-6	CASISGPTNSPLHF	TGTGCCAGCATATCGGGGCCAACAAATTCACCCCTCCACTTT
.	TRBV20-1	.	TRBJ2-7	CSARVSAAAYEQYF	TGCAGTGCTAGAGTATCGGCGGCGGCCTACGAGCAGTACTTC
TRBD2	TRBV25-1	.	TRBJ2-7	CASSASRGLAGSYEQYF	TGTGCCAGCAGTGCAAGCCGCGGACTAGCGGGCTCCTACGAGCAGTACTTC
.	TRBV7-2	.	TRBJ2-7	CASSFPGDIYEQYF	TGTGCCAGCAGCTTTCCGGGAGATATATACGAGCAGTACTTC
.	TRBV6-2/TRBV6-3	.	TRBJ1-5	CACSFSGAPGQPQHF	TGTGCCTGCAGTTTCAGTGGGGCGCCTGGTCAGCCCCAGCATTTT
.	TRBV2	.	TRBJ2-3	CARTSGSDTQYF	TGTGCCCGCACGTCGGGATCAGATACGCAGTATTTT
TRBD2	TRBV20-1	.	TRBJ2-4	CSARQPGLANFKNIQYF	TGCAGTGCTAGGCAACCGGGACTAGCCAACTTTAAAAACATTCAGTACTTC
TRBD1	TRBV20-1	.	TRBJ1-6	CSARAAGGSYNSPLHF	TGCAGTGCTAGAGCGGCAGGGGGCTCCTATAATTCACCCCTCCACTTT
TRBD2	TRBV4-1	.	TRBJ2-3	CASSQEGIAGGGDTQYF	TGCGCCAGCAGCCAAGAAGGTATAGCGGGAGGCGGAGATACGCAGTATTTT
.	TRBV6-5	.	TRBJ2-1	CASSSDLGGSYNEQFF	TGTGCCAGCAGTTCGGACTTAGGGGGCTCCTACAATGAGCAGTTCTTC
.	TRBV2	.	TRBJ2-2	CASSEADPLTGELFF	TGTGCCAGCAGTGAAGCCGATCCCTTGACCGGGGAGCTGTTTTTT
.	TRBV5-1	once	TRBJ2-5	CASSLAGKTETQYF	TGCGCCAGCAGCTTGGCAGGGAAAACAGAGACCCAGTACTTC
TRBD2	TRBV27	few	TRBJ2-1	CASSSSGRGGGSEQFF	TGTGCCAGCAGTTCGTCTGGGCGGGGGGGTGGAAGTGAGCAGTTCTTC
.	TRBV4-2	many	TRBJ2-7	CASRLGLGSYEQYF	TGTGCCAGCAGGCTCGGACTCGGCTCCTACGAGCAGTACTTC
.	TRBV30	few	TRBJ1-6	CAWSVGRGNSPLHF	TGTGCCTGGAGTGTGGGACGGGGTAATTCACCCCTCCACTTT
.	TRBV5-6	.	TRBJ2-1	CASSLFGVYEQFF	TGTGCCAGCAGCTTGTTTGGAGTTTATGAGCAGTTCTTC
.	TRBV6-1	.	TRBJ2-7	CASSEAGLTYEQYF	TGTGCCAGCAGTGAAGCAGGATTGACTTACGAGCAGTACTTC
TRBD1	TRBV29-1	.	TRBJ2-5	CSVFRQGRSARETQYF	TGCAGCGTTTTCCGACAGGGGAGGAGTGCGCGAGAGACCCAGTACTTC
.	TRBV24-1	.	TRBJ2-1	CATNGTIGSQFF	TGTGCCACCAACGGGACGATCGGCTCTCAGTTCTTC
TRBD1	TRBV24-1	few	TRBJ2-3	CATRGTGLQDTQYF	TGTGCCACCAGAGGGACAGGGCTTCAAGATACGCAGTATTTT
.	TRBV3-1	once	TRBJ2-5	CASSQDVHGAETQYF	TGTGCCAGCAGCCAAGATGTGCACGGCGCGGAGACCCAGTACTTC
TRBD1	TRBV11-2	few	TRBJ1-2	CASSLLGQNYGYTF	TGTGCCAGCAGCTTACTGGGACAGAACTATGGCTACACCTTC
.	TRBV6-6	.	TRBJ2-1	CASSYTRNLAGNGQFF	TGTGCCAGCAGTTACACGCGGAACCTTGCCGGCAATGGGCAGTTCTTC
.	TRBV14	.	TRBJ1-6	CAGSRNRANSPLHF	TGTGCCGGCAGCCGTAACAGGGCTAATTCACCCCTCCACTTT
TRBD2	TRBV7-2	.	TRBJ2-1	CASSLAPTSGRGNEQFF	TGTGCCAGCAGCTTAGCACCAACTAGCGGGAGAGGCAATGAGCAGTTCTTC
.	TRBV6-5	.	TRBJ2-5	CASSQIRARTQYF	TGTGCCAGCAGTCAAATTAGGGCGCGGACCCAGTACTTC